This TCR beta chain was identified during a study of blood T cell repertoires in COVID-19. This CDR3 region has 17 residues. V lost 2 bases, J lost 3 bases, and 19 bases lay in between. The germline gives CDR1 SQVTM, CDR2 ANQGSEA. The repertoire was sequenced with immunoSEQ multiplex PCR; TCRdb's copy has only in-frame clones and lacks some. The data contain more than 200,000 clones, 85% to 90% of them singletons. Sequencing used peripheral blood. This clonotype was sampled from an elderly man with acute or convalescent COVID-19. The chain recombines TRBV29-1 with TRBJ2-2; no clear D. The CDR3 sequence is CSVEITSSLVHTGELFF. In DNA form, the CDR3 reads TGCAGCGTTGAAATAACAAGTTCCCTAGTCCACACCGGGGAGCTGTTTTTT.